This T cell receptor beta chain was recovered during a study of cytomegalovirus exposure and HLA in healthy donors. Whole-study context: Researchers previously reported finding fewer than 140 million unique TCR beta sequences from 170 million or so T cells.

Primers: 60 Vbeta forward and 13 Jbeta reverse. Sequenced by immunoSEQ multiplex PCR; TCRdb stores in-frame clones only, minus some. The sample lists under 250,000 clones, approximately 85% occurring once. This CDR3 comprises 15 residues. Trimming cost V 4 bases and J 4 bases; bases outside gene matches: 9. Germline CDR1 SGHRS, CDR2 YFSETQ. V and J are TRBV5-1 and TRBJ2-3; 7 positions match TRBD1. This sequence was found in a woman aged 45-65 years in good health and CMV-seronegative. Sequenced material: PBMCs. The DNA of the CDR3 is TGCGCCAGCAGCCGACAGGGTTCAACGGCAGATACGCAGTATTTT. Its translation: CASSRQGSTADTQYF.